This T cell receptor beta chain derives from a study of blood T cell repertoires in COVID-19. The assay was immunoSEQ multiplex PCR, and TCRdb's table has in-frame clones only and misses some. Of 140,000 to 150,000 clones in the sample, 75% to 85% were seen once. Germline trimming cut 6 bases from V and 4 bases from J; bases unmatched to any gene: 9. Germline-derived CDR1 and CDR2 are DFQATT and SNEGSKA (reference sequence). This CDR3 contains 14 residues. Material for sequencing was peripheral blood. This receptor was taken from a man in his 60s with active or convalescent COVID-19. V and J are TRBV20-1 and TRBJ2-3; 8 bases are a match to TRBD2. In DNA, the CDR3 is TGCAGTGCGAGTAAAGGTAGCGGGGCAGATACGCAGTATTTT. The encoded protein is CSASKGSGADTQYF.